A selection of T cell receptor beta chains follows, all from one sample in a study of cytomegalovirus exposure and HLA in healthy donors. The repertoire was sequenced with immunoSEQ multiplex PCR; TCRdb's copy has only in-frame clones and lacks some. The sample consists of about 210,000 clones, about 80% of them appearing once. Material: PBMCs. The receptors derive from a woman between 45 and 60 years old in good health and CMV-seropositive. Both conserved end residues are part of each CDR3. Fields, in order: J gene, V gene, clone size, D gene, CDR3 protein, CDR3 DNA. The D gene is left open where the match is weak. Only part of the rows carry a size: once, few, many, or a class if the clone is expanded.

TRBJ2-7,TRBV4-1,NA,NA,CASSPWTSHYEQYF,TGCGCCAGCAGCCCCTGGACATCGCACTACGAGCAGTACTTC
TRBJ2-2,TRBV7-9,NA,NA,CASSFSPGELFF,TGTGCCAGCAGCTTTAGCCCCGGGGAGCTGTTTTTT
TRBJ1-2,TRBV6-5,NA,NA,CASRSRAGSYGYTF,TGTGCCAGCAGATCCAGGGCGGGGAGCTATGGCTACACCTTC
TRBJ2-1,TRBV9,once,TRBD1,CASSVTGADNEQFF,TGTGCCAGCAGCGTAACAGGGGCTGACAATGAGCAGTTCTTC
TRBJ2-1,TRBV10-3,NA,TRBD2,CATSRLARDEQFF,TGTGCCACTTCCAGACTAGCTCGGGATGAGCAGTTCTTC
TRBJ1-2,TRBV23-1,NA,NA,CASSQPLPNGANYGYTF,TGCGCCAGCAGTCAACCTCTCCCCAACGGGGCTAACTATGGCTACACCTTC
TRBJ1-2,TRBV14,NA,TRBD1,CASSQVPGQGPFYGYTF,TGTGCCAGCAGCCAAGTTCCGGGACAGGGCCCCTTCTATGGCTACACCTTC
TRBJ2-5,TRBV28,NA,NA,CASSSSAASRTQYF,TGTGCCAGCAGTTCCAGTGCGGCGTCAAGGACCCAGTACTTC
TRBJ1-2,TRBV28,NA,TRBD1,CASNPLGQGPGYTF,TGTGCCAGCAACCCTTTGGGACAGGGGCCTGGCTACACCTTC
TRBJ1-5,TRBV28,NA,NA,CASSFDSLNQPQHF,TGTGCCAGCAGTTTTGACAGCCTTAATCAGCCCCAGCATTTT
TRBJ2-5,TRBV5-1,NA,TRBD1,CASSVPGQGETQYF,TGCGCCAGCAGCGTCCCGGGACAGGGGGAGACCCAGTACTTC
TRBJ1-2,TRBV4-2,once,TRBD1,CASSQERRGANYGYTF,TGTGCCAGCAGCCAAGAACGCAGGGGGGCTAACTATGGCTACACCTTC
TRBJ2-5,TRBV6-5,NA,NA,CASSRTPGVGETQYF,TGTGCCAGCAGCCGAACCCCAGGGGTCGGGGAGACCCAGTACTTC
TRBJ2-3,TRBV4-2,NA,NA,CASSQERGNTQYF,TGTGCCAGCAGCCAAGAGCGGGGTAATACGCAGTATTTT
TRBJ1-2,TRBV4-1,NA,TRBD1,CASSHTGGSYGYTF,TGCGCCAGCAGCCACACAGGGGGCAGTTATGGCTACACCTTC
TRBJ2-5,TRBV9,NA,TRBD2,CASSVGGGRETQYF,TGTGCCAGCAGCGTTGGCGGGGGGAGGGAGACCCAGTACTTC
TRBJ2-5,TRBV7-6,NA,NA,CASSLAPRGQETQYF,TGTGCCAGCAGCTTAGCTCCACGCGGCCAAGAGACCCAGTACTTC
TRBJ2-7,TRBV11-2,NA,TRBD1,CASSLPAGGSYEQYF,TGTGCCAGCAGCCTCCCCGCAGGGGGCTCCTACGAGCAGTACTTC
TRBJ2-3,TRBV5-1,NA,NA,CASSLEALPDTQYF,TGCGCCAGCAGCTTGGAAGCCCTCCCAGATACGCAGTATTTT
TRBJ2-5,TRBV5-1,once,NA,CASSSAGALQETQYF,TGCGCCAGCAGCTCGGCGGGGGCCCTACAAGAGACCCAGTACTTC
TRBJ1-4,TRBV19,NA,TRBD1,CASSSLDREEKLFF,TGTGCCAGTAGTTCCCTGGACAGGGAGGAAAAACTGTTTTTT
TRBJ1-2,TRBV19,NA,TRBD1,CASRGDRAIYGYTF,TGTGCCAGTAGAGGGGACAGGGCGATCTATGGCTACACCTTC
TRBJ2-3,TRBV7-6,NA,NA,CASSLFVSLAPDTQYF,TGTGCCAGCAGCTTATTTGTCAGTTTGGCCCCAGATACGCAGTATTTT
TRBJ1-2,TRBV5-1,NA,NA,CASSVSTPRANYGYTF,TGCGCCAGCAGCGTTTCGACTCCCAGGGCCAACTATGGCTACACCTTC
TRBJ1-6,TRBV9,NA,NA,CASSVSQWSNSPLHF,TGTGCCAGCAGCGTATCTCAGTGGTCGAATTCACCCCTCCACTTT
TRBJ2-7,TRBV5-1,NA,TRBD1,CASSLQIGTGLYEQYF,TGCGCCAGCAGCTTGCAGATCGGGACAGGGTTGTACGAGCAGTACTTC
TRBJ1-2,TRBV6-6,NA,NA,CASSYPVRGYTF,TGTGCCAGCAGTTACCCTGTGCGGGGCTACACCTTC
TRBJ1-1,TRBV18,NA,TRBD1,CASSRLMEGAAEAFF,TGTGCCAGCTCACGCCTAATGGAGGGGGCGGCTGAAGCTTTCTTT
TRBJ2-2,TRBV7-2,NA,TRBD1,CASSLDRGFWTGELFF,TGTGCCAGCAGCTTGGACAGGGGGTTTTGGACCGGGGAGCTGTTTTTT
TRBJ1-1,TRBV5-6,few,NA,CASSLMFGTEAFF,TGTGCCAGCAGCTTGATGTTCGGCACTGAAGCTTTCTTT
TRBJ1-4,TRBV7-2,NA,NA,CASSLGLYGEKPFF,TGTGCCAGCAGCTTAGGACTCTACGGTGAAAAACCGTTTTTT
TRBJ2-1,TRBV14,NA,TRBD1,CASTRDRVFHEQFF,TGTGCCAGTACCCGGGACAGGGTCTTCCATGAGCAGTTCTTC
TRBJ2-5,TRBV5-3,NA,TRBD1,CARSARDSLQETQYF,TGTGCCAGAAGCGCTAGGGACAGCTTACAAGAGACCCAGTACTTC
TRBJ1-4,TRBV5-1,NA,TRBD1,CASSWTGTGIEKLFF,TGCGCCAGCAGCTGGACCGGGACAGGGATTGAAAAACTGTTTTTT
TRBJ1-4,TRBV19,once,TRBD1,CASRDPGGANEKLFF,TGTGCCAGTAGAGACCCAGGGGGCGCTAATGAAAAACTGTTTTTT
TRBJ2-7,TRBV30,NA,NA,CAWGGYEQYF,TGTGCCTGGGGAGGGTACGAGCAGTACTTC
TRBJ1-4,TRBV28,few,NA,CASRGERFGKLFF,TGTGCCAGCAGGGGAGAGAGGTTCGGAAAACTGTTTTTT
TRBJ1-1,TRBV19,NA,TRBD1,CASSIGQGDMNTEAFF,TGTGCCAGTAGTATAGGACAGGGGGATATGAACACTGAAGCTTTCTTT
TRBJ1-2,TRBV2,NA,NA,CASSVTGYGYTF,TGTGCCAGCAGTGTGACAGGTTATGGCTACACCTTC
TRBJ1-3,TRBV15,once,NA,CATSSQLETESGNTIYF,TGTGCCACCAGCTCCCAGCTAGAGACCGAGTCTGGAAACACCATATATTTT
TRBJ2-3,TRBV2,NA,NA,CASSEHPREGTDTQYF,TGTGCCAGCAGTGAACACCCTAGGGAGGGCACAGATACGCAGTATTTT
TRBJ1-1,TRBV9,few,TRBD1,CASSVVGDSNTEAFF,TGTGCCAGCAGCGTAGTTGGGGACAGCAACACTGAAGCTTTCTTT
TRBJ2-2,TRBV11-2,NA,NA,CASSLGDGELFF,TGTGCCAGCAGTCTAGGGGACGGGGAGCTGTTTTTT
TRBJ2-2,TRBV4-1,once,NA,CASSQDGADTGELFF,TGCGCCAGCAGCCAGGATGGGGCGGACACCGGGGAGCTGTTTTTT
TRBJ1-1,TRBV15,NA,TRBD1,CATSRRTGSTEAFF,TGTGCCACCAGCAGAAGGACAGGTTCAACTGAAGCTTTCTTT
TRBJ1-2,TRBV9,NA,NA,CASSRPGVGYTF,TGTGCCAGCAGCCGTCCCGGGGTTGGGTACACCTTC
TRBJ1-1,TRBV4-3,few,NA,CASSLSTGNTEAFF,TGCGCCAGCAGCCTCTCGACAGGGAACACTGAAGCTTTCTTT
TRBJ1-5,TRBV7-9,NA,TRBD1,CASRAGTGNQPQHF,TGTGCCAGCAGGGCCGGGACAGGGAATCAGCCCCAGCATTTT
TRBJ2-1,TRBV7-9,NA,TRBD1,CASSLVSWDRPFF,TGTGCCAGCAGCTTAGTGTCGTGGGACAGGCCGTTCTTC
TRBJ1-2,TRBV27,NA,TRBD1,CASSLVPHRGLNYGYTF,TGTGCCAGCAGTTTGGTCCCCCACAGGGGGCTGAACTATGGCTACACCTTC
TRBJ2-7,TRBV9,NA,TRBD1,CASSVGMGQRYYEQYF,TGTGCCAGCAGCGTAGGGATGGGACAGCGTTACTACGAGCAGTACTTC
TRBJ1-2,TRBV5-4,NA,NA,CASSLAGVNYGYTF,TGTGCCAGCAGCCTCGCGGGGGTTAACTATGGCTACACCTTC
TRBJ2-1,TRBV21-1,NA,NA,CASSKGTGYYNEQFF,TGTGCCAGCAGCAAAGGGACAGGGTATTACAATGAGCAGTTCTTC
TRBJ1-4,TRBV7-6,NA,NA,CASSLGPDEKLFF,TGTGCCAGCAGCTTGGGCCCGGATGAAAAACTGTTTTTT
TRBJ2-5,TRBV28,NA,NA,CASSFYRAQETQYF,TGTGCCAGCAGTTTTTACAGGGCTCAAGAGACCCAGTACTTC
TRBJ1-1,TRBV28,NA,NA,CATAGENTEAFF,TGTGCCACAGCGGGGGAGAACACTGAAGCTTTCTTT